What follows are 24 T cell receptor beta chains derived from one specimen sequenced in a study of blood T cell repertoires in COVID-19. Only in-frame clones appear in the TCRdb table, and some are missing; sequencing was by immunoSEQ multiplex PCR. The data contain approximately 230,000 clones, roughly nine tenths of them singletons. Input material: peripheral blood. The receptors stem from a man younger than 35 with active or convalescent COVID-19.

The chain is built from TRBV5-1 and TRBJ1-2; the D gene is possibly TRBD1 (5 bases). The CDR3 contains 14 residues. Germline V gene lookup returns CDR1 SGHRS and CDR2 YFSETQ. Trimming shortened V by 4 bases and J by 4 bases, and 14 bases separated the two germline ends. CDR3 sequence reads: CASSGEGPTYGYTF. The DNA for the CDR3 is TGCGCCAGCAGCGGGGAGGGACCGACCTATGGCTACACCTTC. Looking up the rest from reference TRBV5-1 and TRBJ1-2 gives the full variable domain: KAGVTQTPRYLIKTRGQQVTLSCSPISGHRSVSWYQQTPGQGLQFLFEYFSETQRNKGNFPGRFSGRQFSNSRSEMNVSTLELGDSALYLCASSGEGPTYGYTFGSGTRLTVV.

V and J are TRBV9 and TRBJ1-1; 7 bases fit TRBD1. The CDR3 runs to 14 residues. The V gene end was trimmed by 4 bases and the J gene end by 4 bases; junction bases not matched to a gene: 7. Germline CDR1 SGDLS, CDR2 YYNGEE. This CDR3 reads CASSLDRRATEAFF. CDR3 nucleotide sequence: TGTGCCAGCAGCTTGGACAGGAGGGCCACTGAAGCTTTCTTT.

The chain recombines TRBV4-1 with TRBJ2-5; 9 bases fit TRBD1. Germline V gives CDR1 MGHRA, CDR2 YSYEKL. CDR3 size: 15 residues. V trimming: 8 bases; J trimming: 4 bases; junction bases outside the gene matches: 11. CDR3 DNA sequence: TGCGCCAGCGGGCTTACAGGGGGCGAAGGAGAGACCCAGTACTTC. Its translation is CASGLTGGEGETQYF.

The chain combines TRBV27 with TRBJ2-1; 8 positions agree with TRBD2. Trimming took 5 bases from V and 5 from J; bases not matched to a gene: 5. Germline V gives CDR1 MNHEY, CDR2 SMNVEV (reference sequence). This CDR3 region has 14 residues. CDR3 protein: CASSLLAGHNEQFF. The CDR3 bases are TGTGCCAGCAGTCTCCTAGCGGGCCACAATGAGCAGTTCTTC.

This rearrangement joins TRBV19 to TRBJ1-1, with 11 bases identical to TRBD1. J lost 1 base, V lost 7 bases, and 5 bases had no gene match. The CDR3 has 15 amino acids. Germline V lookup: CDR1 LNHDA, CDR2 SQIVND (reference sequence). This CDR3 is CASIGTGGRNTEAFF. The CDR3 DNA reads TGTGCCAGTATTGGGACAGGGGGACGGAACACTGAAGCTTTCTTT.

V usage is TRBV19 and J usage is TRBJ2-2; 16 bases match TRBD2. V was pared by 3 bases and J by 6 bases, with 4 bases of the junction left unmatched. Germline lookup yields CDR1 LNHDA and CDR2 SQIVND (reference sequence). The CDR3 runs to 17 residues. The DNA of the CDR3 is TGTGCCAGTAGTATGGGGACTAGCGGGAGGGGCGCCGGGGAGCTGTTTTTT. It translates to CASSMGTSGRGAGELFF. The full variable domain, rest sourced from reference TRBV19 and TRBJ2-2, is DGGITQSPKYLFRKEGQNVTLSCEQNLNHDAMYWYRQDPGQGLRLIYYSQIVNDFQKGDIAEGYSVSREKKESFPLTVTSAQKNPTAFYLCASSMGTSGRGAGELFFGEGSRLTVL.

The rearrangement joins TRBV6-4 to TRBJ2-6; D may be TRBD1 (6 bases). Trimming took 3 bases from V and 2 from J, leaving 8 bases between them. Per germline, CDR1 MRHNA and CDR2 SNTAGT. The CDR3 has 15 amino acids. CDR3 sequence: CASSENRAGANVLTF. CDR3 in DNA: TGTGCCAGCAGTGAAAACAGGGCTGGGGCCAACGTCCTGACTTTC.

The chain carries TRBV27 and TRBJ1-1, with TRBD1 matching 8 bases. V shed 3 bases and J 3 bases; nucleotides not matched to a gene: 12. Germline V CDR1 and CDR2: MNHEY, SMNVEV (reference sequence). This CDR3 has 17 amino acids. The CDR3 is CASSLHGQGRRDTEAFF. CDR3 in DNA: TGTGCCAGCAGTTTGCACGGACAGGGAAGGAGGGACACTGAAGCTTTCTTT.

V usage is TRBV27 and J usage is TRBJ1-2, with TRBD1 matching 7 bases. The CDR3 spans 16 residues. Per the germline V gene, CDR1 is MNHEY and CDR2 is SMNVEV (reference sequence). Trimming took 3 bases from V and 6 from J; bases not matched to a gene: 13. The CDR3 DNA reads as TGTGCCAGCAGTTTGGGACAGCGGATCCGGCTCGATGGCTACACCTTC. It codes for CASSLGQRIRLDGYTF.

This rearrangement joins TRBV11-1 to TRBJ2-7; 13 bases fit TRBD2. The CDR3 totals 16 residues. Germline V gene lookup returns CDR1 SGHAT and CDR2 FQDESV (reference sequence). V gave up 3 bases and J gave up 5 bases; unmatched junction bases: 7. The CDR3 DNA reads as TGTGCCAGCAGCTTCCGCTGGACTAGCGGGAGACACGAGCAGTACTTC. Its protein product is CASSFRWTSGRHEQYF. Full variable domain (outside the CDR3, taken from reference TRBV11-1 and TRBJ2-7): EAEVAQSPRYKITEKSQAVAFWCDPISGHATLYWYRQILGQGPELLVQFQDESVVDDSQLPKDRFSAERLKGVDSTLKIQPAELGDSAMYLCASSFRWTSGRHEQYFGPGTRLTVT.

The chain couples TRBV24-1 to TRBJ2-1, with 10 bases aligning to TRBD2. Germline V lookup: CDR1 KGHDR, CDR2 SFDVKD. V shed 6 bases, J shed 0 bases, and the junction held 7 bases outside the gene matches. This CDR3 has 17 amino acids. CDR3 nucleotide sequence: TGTGCCACCAGTCTTTCTAGCGGGAGAGGCTCCTACAATGAGCAGTTCTTC. Its protein is CATSLSSGRGSYNEQFF.

The rearrangement joins TRBV5-5 to TRBJ2-1; TRBD2 matches at 12 bases. The CDR3 is 17 amino acids. The ends lost 3 bases at V and 1 base at J; junction bases unmatched: 5. The germline V gene has CDR1 SGHKS and CDR2 YYEKEE (reference sequence). CDR3 loop: CASSSGTSGSSYNEQFF. The CDR3 nucleotides are TGTGCCAGCAGCTCCGGGACTAGCGGGTCTTCCTACAATGAGCAGTTCTTC.

This chain links TRBV10-3 with TRBJ1-1, with D possibly TRBD1 on 5 matching bases. Germline CDR1 and CDR2: ENHRY and SYGVKD. Trimming pared 2 bases from V and 13 bases from J, leaving 17 bases between. This CDR3 has 13 residues. For the CDR3, the DNA is TGTGCCATCAGTGAGCCTTCGACCCCAAGGGGTTTCTTT. Translating it yields CAISEPSTPRGFF.

The V and J genes are TRBV18 and TRBJ1-2, with D maybe TRBD1 (5 bases). Trimming cost V 4 bases and J 1 base, with 10 bases left between them. Germline V gene data show CDR1 as KGHSH and CDR2 as LQKENI. CDR3 size: 14 residues. This CDR3 reads CASSRTTDNYGYTF. CDR3 DNA: TGTGCCAGCTCACGAACGACAGATAACTATGGCTACACCTTC.

This chain links TRBV19 with TRBJ1-4; the D gene is possibly TRBD1 (5 bases). Germline CDR1 is LNHDA and CDR2 is SQIVND (reference sequence). With 7 bases removed from V and 8 bases from J, the gap between germline ends came to 20 bases. The CDR3 runs to 15 residues. This chain's CDR3 is CASNPTSGWGEKLFF. The DNA of the CDR3 is TGTGCCAGTAACCCCACCTCAGGGTGGGGAGAAAAACTGTTTTTT.

The chain employs TRBV9 and TRBJ1-2; 10 bases map to TRBD1. V gave up 4 bases and J gave up 4 bases; unmatched junction bases: 7. This CDR3 region has 15 residues. Germline V gene data show CDR1 as SGDLS and CDR2 as YYNGEE. For the CDR3, the DNA is TGTGCCAGCAGCAACCCGGGACAGGGGATCTATGGCTACACCTTC. Amino acid sequence: CASSNPGQGIYGYTF.

The J gene is TRBJ1-4, the V gene TRBV29-1; D is perhaps TRBD1 (6 bases). V was pared by 7 bases and J by 8 bases, with 14 bases between. The CDR3 length is 12 residues. Germline values: CDR1 SQVTM, CDR2 ANQGSEA. The CDR3 region is CSGGRQGEKLFF. The CDR3 nucleotides read TGCAGCGGCGGTCGGCAGGGGGAAAAACTGTTTTTT.

The chain carries TRBV19 and TRBJ1-6; D not resolved. The CDR3 extends over 13 amino acids. CDR1 is LNHDA, CDR2 SQIVND, per germline (reference sequence). V was cut by 3 bases and J by 8 bases, with 8 bases left in between. CDR3 residues: CASSMLGDSPLHF. The CDR3, as DNA: TGTGCCAGTAGTATGCTCGGAGATTCACCCCTCCACTTT.

CDR3 loop: CASSLQGVGYGYTF. In DNA form, the CDR3 reads TGTGCCAGCTCCCTACAGGGGGTAGGCTATGGCTACACCTTC. The chain links TRBV18 to TRBJ1-2; 8 bases match TRBD1. The V segment lost 6 bases and the J segment 4 bases; nucleotides outside the gene matches: 7. The CDR3 spans 14 residues. Germline values: CDR1 KGHSH, CDR2 LQKENI.

This chain connects TRBV3-1 (or the pseudogene TRBV3-2) to TRBJ2-7; 7 positions match TRBD1. The CDR3 is 14 amino acids. J was trimmed by 5 bases and V by 5 bases; bases with no gene match: 9. CDR1 LGHDT and CDR2 YNNKEL come from the germline V gene (reference sequence). CDR3 sequence reads: CASSSQGKGDEQYF. The CDR3 DNA follows: TGTGCCAGCAGCTCACAGGGGAAGGGCGACGAGCAGTACTTC.

V is TRBV5-8 and J is TRBJ1-4, with 7 bases lining up with TRBD1. The V and J ends lost 0 bases and 8 bases, in that order; junction bases with no gene match: 7. Germline CDR1 is SGHTS and CDR2 is YDEGEE. The CDR3 totals 15 residues. The CDR3: CASSLGDSGREKLFF. The CDR3 nucleotides are TGTGCCAGCAGCTTGGGGGACAGCGGGCGGGAAAAACTGTTTTTT.

The genes are TRBV13 and TRBJ2-7; TRBD2 might be the D (6 bases). Between the trimmed V and J ends, which lost 0 bases and 1 base, there was a span of 13 bases. CDR1 is PRHDT, CDR2 FYEKMQ, per germline (reference sequence). The CDR3 is 16 residues long. The CDR3 DNA follows: TGTGCCAGCAGCTTAGGACGGGACTGGGGGTCCTACGAGCAGTACTTC. Translation: CASSLGRDWGSYEQYF.

Here the CDR3 reads CASSYAGGRETQYF. The CDR3 nucleotides are TGTGCCAGCAGTTACGCAGGGGGCAGGGAGACCCAGTACTTC. The chain carries TRBV6-2 or TRBV6-3 and TRBJ2-5, with 8 bases matching TRBD1. Germline values: CDR1 MNHEY, CDR2 SVGEGT. CDR3 length: 14 residues. Losses at the gene ends were 2 bases for V and 5 bases for J; bases not matched to a gene: 4.

This chain joins TRBV5-6 and TRBJ1-2; perhaps TRBD1 as D (5 bases). The V end lost 0 bases, the J end lost 8 bases, and 20 bases lay between the germline ends. The germline gives CDR1 SGHDT, CDR2 YYEEEE. The CDR3 is 16 amino acids. CDR3 residues: CASSLGQGSPARGYTF. The CDR3 DNA follows: TGTGCCAGCAGCTTGGGTCAGGGAAGTCCTGCTAGAGGCTACACCTTC.